The clone carrying this T cell receptor (beta chain) appeared a few times. The antigen remains undetermined. It was template switching that added a universal primer site, and there were unique molecular identifiers on the cDNA. From the 5' RACE reads, TCRdb called clonotypes with MiXCR, one entry per CDR3 protein. Of 300,000 to 350,000 distinct CDR3 sequences listed, 9% to 15% are singletons. The CDR3 is 13 amino acids. V lost 1 base and J lost 4, with 8 bases in between. Germline CDR1 reads SGHAT; CDR2 reads FQNNGV. The data derive from a study of identical twins. General study results and limits: Beta out-of-frame sequences showed weaker excess sharing between twins.

A further study also used this sample, focusing on yellow fever vaccine responses in identical twins. Per that study: The authors reported partly convergent, partly personalized vaccine responses in identical twins.

The sequenced sample was CD8+ T cells sorted from blood. This chain uses TRBV11-2 with TRBJ2-7; D is ambiguous. This sequence was found in a woman between 18 and 29 years old in good health. CDR3 sequence: CASSLGQKYEQYV. The CDR3 bases are TGTGCCAGCAGCTTAGGCCAGAAATACGAGCAGTACGTC.